Reported below is one T cell receptor (beta chain). Authors' processing steps: Counts of nucleated cells, estimated from reference gene primer amplification, were obtained. Clones were sequenced by immunoSEQ multiplex PCR, and TCRdb holds only the in-frame ones, with some missing. That table furnishes V, J and clone size, whereas the DNA furnished D and trimming. The data hold 170,000 or so clones, with 88% observed a single time. Those who participated ranged in age from 18 to 89 years and resided in 20 to 30 US areas. Participant-reported clinical history was the basis for cohort assignment. Recovered participants had two consecutive negative NP/OP PCR tests, healthcare professional clearance, or symptom resolution. Trimming at V came to 6 bases and at J to 0 bases, leaving 4 bases not matched to a gene. This CDR3 has 14 residues. Germline V lookup: CDR1 LGHNT, CDR2 FRNRAP. This specimen belongs to a study of blood T cell repertoires in COVID-19.

This clonotype originated in a woman aged 18-29 years who had recovered from COVID-19. The chain has TRBV12-5 and TRBJ1-2, with 7 bases lining up with TRBD1. The sequencing sample was made of PBMCs or T cells enriched from blood (not recorded which). The CDR3 sequence is CASGLTGTNYGYTF. Written as DNA, the CDR3 is TGTGCTAGTGGGCTGACAGGGACTAACTATGGCTACACCTTC. The full variable domain, rest sourced from reference TRBV12-5 and TRBJ1-2, is DARVTQTPRHKVTEMGQEVTMRCQPILGHNTVFWYRQTMMQGLELLAYFRNRAPLDDSGMPKDRFSAEMPDATLATLKIQPSEPRDSAVYFCASGLTGTNYGYTFGSGTRLTVV.